The 3 T cell receptor beta chains given below trace back to one sample, sequenced in a study of cytomegalovirus exposure and HLA in healthy donors (dated by TCRdb to about 2017). Libraries were built with the immunoSEQ multiplex PCR assay. TCRdb took this table from immuneACCESS and kept in-frame rearrangements with V and J called. Such tables lack part of the clones; where checked against another copy, unresolved V genes explain under half of the gap, and the rest is unexplained. Recorded for this sample are about 160,000 clones; over 85% of them occurred a single time. The ten biggest clones cover 4% to 4.5% of the sample. The specimen was PBMCs. These TCRs come from a man aged 18 to 35 in good health and CMV-seropositive.

This clone was recorded once. The chain combines TRBV5-1 with TRBJ2-5; 9 bases fit TRBD1. Germline CDR1 is SGHRS and CDR2 is YFSETQ. J gave up 5 bases and V 2 bases, and 1 base lay outside the gene matches. The CDR3 is 13 residues long. In nucleotides, the CDR3 is TGCGCCAGCAGCTTAGACAGGGGGGAGACCCAGTACTTC. As protein: CASSLDRGETQYF. The full variable domain, rest sourced from reference TRBV5-1 and TRBJ2-5, is KAGVTQTPRYLIKTRGQQVTLSCSPISGHRSVSWYQQTPGQGLQFLFEYFSETQRNKGNFPGRFSGRQFSNSRSEMNVSTLELGDSALYLCASSLDRGETQYFGPGTRLLVL.

The chain uses TRBV6-1 and TRBJ2-7; TRBD1 is a possible D gene (6 bases). CDR1 and CDR2 from the germline V gene are MNHNS and SASEGT. V dropped 5 bases and J dropped 3 bases, with 11 bases sitting between them. The CDR3 sequence is 13 residues long. CDR3 DNA sequence: TGTGCCAGCAGTAGACAGGCCCTCTACGAGCAGTACTTC. This translates into CASSRQALYEQYF.

The chain joins TRBV27 to TRBJ1-2, with 10 bases fitting TRBD1. V was clipped by 5 bases and J by 4 bases; unmatched bases: 13. Germline values: CDR1 MNHEY, CDR2 SMNVEV (reference sequence). The CDR3 runs 17 residues. The CDR3 here is CASSPTRQGAGTYGYTF. The CDR3 region has the DNA TGTGCCAGCAGTCCAACCCGACAGGGGGCCGGGACCTATGGCTACACCTTC.